The rows below give T cell receptor beta chains drawn from one sample of a study of T cell changes during pregnancy in multiple sclerosis. Clones were sequenced by immunoSEQ multiplex PCR, and TCRdb holds only the in-frame ones, with some missing. The table shows about 70,000 clones, with over 85% occurring only once. The sample was peripheral blood, taken in the second trimester of pregnancy. All receptors derive from a female donor in good health, enrolled as a control in a pregnancy study. CDR3s include the opening cysteine and the closing phenylalanine or tryptophan. D genes are given only for firm matches. A clone size is listed for some rows: how often the clone was seen (once, few, many), or a class if it is expanded.

j_gene: TRBJ1-4
len: 16
d_gene: -
v_gene: TRBV5-6
abundance: -
CDR3aa: CASSTQQGSTNEKLFF
CDR3nt: TGTGCCAGCAGCACCCAACAGGGTAGTACTAATGAAAAACTGTTTTTT

j_gene: TRBJ2-1
len: 14
d_gene: TRBD2
v_gene: TRBV30
abundance: -
CDR3aa: CARNAGGLNNEQFF
CDR3nt: TGTGCCCGCAATGCGGGGGGGCTTAACAATGAGCAGTTCTTC

j_gene: TRBJ1-1
len: 16
d_gene: TRBD1
v_gene: TRBV7-3
abundance: -
CDR3aa: CASSLTPGQGDTEAFF
CDR3nt: TGTGCCAGCAGCTTAACGCCTGGACAGGGGGACACTGAAGCTTTCTTT

j_gene: TRBJ1-1
len: 14
d_gene: TRBD1
v_gene: TRBV27
abundance: -
CDR3aa: CASRAGTANTEAFF
CDR3nt: TGTGCCAGCAGGGCCGGGACAGCAAACACTGAAGCTTTCTTT

j_gene: TRBJ2-5
len: 16
d_gene: TRBD2
v_gene: TRBV5-4
abundance: -
CDR3aa: CASSYSSGGNQETQYF
CDR3nt: TGTGCCAGCAGCTATTCTAGCGGGGGGAATCAAGAGACCCAGTACTTC

j_gene: TRBJ2-2
len: 15
d_gene: -
v_gene: TRBV6-4
abundance: -
CDR3aa: CASSEGASNTGELFF
CDR3nt: TGTGCCAGCAGTGAGGGGGCCTCGAATACCGGGGAGCTGTTTTTT

j_gene: TRBJ2-5
len: 16
d_gene: TRBD1
v_gene: TRBV18
abundance: -
CDR3aa: CASSRGTGGAEETQYF
CDR3nt: TGTGCCAGCTCACGGGGGACAGGGGGCGCGGAAGAGACCCAGTACTTC

j_gene: TRBJ2-5
len: 13
d_gene: -
v_gene: TRBV11-3
abundance: once
CDR3aa: CASSPDSGETQYF
CDR3nt: TGTGCCAGCAGCCCGGACTCAGGAGAGACCCAGTACTTC

j_gene: TRBJ1-1
len: 14
d_gene: -
v_gene: TRBV19
abundance: -
CDR3aa: CASSIVGVATEAFF
CDR3nt: TGTGCCAGTAGTATAGTAGGGGTTGCAACTGAAGCTTTCTTT

j_gene: TRBJ2-3
len: 13
d_gene: -
v_gene: TRBV27
abundance: -
CDR3aa: CASSGLGTDTQYF
CDR3nt: TGTGCCAGCAGTGGACTGGGCACAGATACGCAGTATTTT

j_gene: TRBJ2-7
len: 15
d_gene: TRBD2
v_gene: TRBV27
abundance: -
CDR3aa: CASSLDSGGAGEQYF
CDR3nt: TGTGCCAGCAGCCTTGATAGCGGGGGGGCCGGTGAGCAGTACTTC

j_gene: TRBJ2-5
len: 14
d_gene: -
v_gene: TRBV5-4
abundance: -
CDR3aa: CASSPEVSRETQYF
CDR3nt: TGTGCCAGCAGCCCAGAGGTCAGTCGGGAGACCCAGTACTTC

j_gene: TRBJ2-3
len: 15
d_gene: TRBD2
v_gene: TRBV7-9
abundance: few
CDR3aa: CASSLSGGVRDTQYF
CDR3nt: TGTGCCAGCAGCTTGAGCGGGGGGGTGCGGGATACGCAGTATTTT

j_gene: TRBJ1-3
len: 12
d_gene: -
v_gene: TRBV7-6
abundance: -
CDR3aa: CASSLSGNTIYF
CDR3nt: TGTGCCAGCAGCTTATCAGGAAACACCATATATTTT

j_gene: TRBJ1-1
len: 15
d_gene: -
v_gene: TRBV5-8
abundance: -
CDR3aa: CASSSLDRSYTEAFF
CDR3nt: TGTGCCAGCAGCTCCTTAGACAGATCGTACACTGAAGCTTTCTTT

j_gene: TRBJ2-2
len: 20
d_gene: TRBD2
v_gene: TRBV9
abundance: -
CDR3aa: CASSVGLAGGAGSGTGELFF
CDR3nt: TGTGCCAGCAGCGTCGGACTAGCGGGGGGTGCCGGGTCGGGCACCGGGGAGCTGTTTTTT

j_gene: TRBJ1-5
len: 17
d_gene: -
v_gene: TRBV21-1
abundance: -
CDR3aa: CASSKGEPGLGDQPQHF
CDR3nt: TGTGCCAGCAGCAAAGGGGAGCCAGGCCTGGGTGATCAGCCCCAGCATTTT

j_gene: TRBJ2-5
len: 15
d_gene: -
v_gene: TRBV7-3
abundance: -
CDR3aa: CASSPQAGVMETQYF
CDR3nt: TGTGCCAGCAGCCCCCAAGCAGGGGTCATGGAGACCCAGTACTTC

j_gene: TRBJ2-3
len: 17
d_gene: TRBD1
v_gene: TRBV4-1
abundance: -
CDR3aa: CASSRHKGQGNTDTQYF
CDR3nt: TGCGCCAGCAGCCGCCACAAGGGACAGGGCAACACAGATACGCAGTATTTT

j_gene: TRBJ1-1
len: 15
d_gene: -
v_gene: TRBV9
abundance: few
CDR3aa: CASSPTLRAGTEAFF
CDR3nt: TGTGCCAGCAGCCCTACACTTAGGGCGGGTACTGAAGCTTTCTTT

j_gene: TRBJ1-1
len: 15
d_gene: TRBD1
v_gene: TRBV6-5
abundance: -
CDR3aa: CASSYRGLANTEAFF
CDR3nt: TGTGCCAGCAGTTACAGGGGGCTTGCGAACACTGAAGCTTTCTTT

j_gene: TRBJ1-6
len: 21
d_gene: TRBD1
v_gene: TRBV4-3
abundance: -
CDR3aa: CASSPPDRERDWGSYNSPLHF
CDR3nt: TGCGCCAGCAGCCCTCCGGACAGGGAAAGGGACTGGGGCTCCTATAATTCACCCCTCCACTTT

j_gene: TRBJ2-1
len: 13
d_gene: TRBD1
v_gene: TRBV5-4
abundance: -
CDR3aa: CASSLGQGNEQFF
CDR3nt: TGTGCCAGCAGCTTGGGACAGGGGAATGAGCAGTTCTTC

j_gene: TRBJ2-7
len: 16
d_gene: TRBD1
v_gene: TRBV6-5
abundance: -
CDR3aa: CASSYSGTGGSYEQYF
CDR3nt: TGTGCCAGCAGTTACTCGGGGACAGGGGGCAGTTACGAGCAGTACTTC

j_gene: TRBJ1-6
len: 14
d_gene: -
v_gene: TRBV27
abundance: -
CDR3aa: CASSPRQAASPLHF
CDR3nt: TGTGCCAGCAGTCCCCGACAGGCAGCTTCACCCCTCCACTTT

j_gene: TRBJ2-5
len: 15
d_gene: -
v_gene: TRBV7-2
abundance: -
CDR3aa: CASSLATAGQETQYF
CDR3nt: TGTGCCAGCAGCTTAGCGACTGCGGGGCAAGAGACCCAGTACTTC

j_gene: TRBJ1-5
len: 14
d_gene: -
v_gene: TRBV6-5
abundance: -
CDR3aa: CASSYAAQNQPQHF
CDR3nt: TGTGCCAGCAGTTACGCGGCTCAAAATCAGCCCCAGCATTTT

j_gene: TRBJ1-1
len: 13
d_gene: -
v_gene: TRBV14
abundance: -
CDR3aa: CASSLTENTEAFF
CDR3nt: TGTGCCAGCAGCCTCACAGAAAACACTGAAGCTTTCTTT

j_gene: TRBJ2-5
len: 15
d_gene: -
v_gene: TRBV7-9
abundance: once
CDR3aa: CASSSILGESETQYF
CDR3nt: TGTGCCAGCAGCTCTATACTAGGAGAGAGCGAGACCCAGTACTTC

j_gene: TRBJ2-2
len: 14
d_gene: -
v_gene: TRBV30
abundance: -
CDR3aa: CAWAQGVIGGELFF
CDR3nt: TGTGCCTGGGCACAGGGCGTGATTGGCGGGGAGCTGTTTTTT

j_gene: TRBJ1-1
len: 11
d_gene: TRBD1
v_gene: TRBV29-1
abundance: -
CDR3aa: CSADRRDEAFF
CDR3nt: TGCAGCGCGGACAGGAGGGATGAAGCTTTCTTT

j_gene: TRBJ1-2
len: 16
d_gene: -
v_gene: TRBV7-9
abundance: -
CDR3aa: CASSLASRQRNYGYTF
CDR3nt: TGTGCCAGCAGCTTAGCGTCCCGACAGAGGAACTATGGCTACACCTTC

j_gene: TRBJ2-6
len: 15
d_gene: -
v_gene: TRBV19
abundance: once
CDR3aa: CASSIRGYGANVLTF
CDR3nt: TGTGCCAGTAGTATAAGGGGTTATGGGGCCAACGTCCTGACTTTC

j_gene: TRBJ2-2
len: 15
d_gene: -
v_gene: TRBV19
abundance: -
CDR3aa: CASSPPGHNTGELFF
CDR3nt: TGTGCCAGTAGTCCCCCGGGACACAATACCGGGGAGCTGTTTTTT

j_gene: TRBJ1-5
len: 15
d_gene: -
v_gene: TRBV28
abundance: -
CDR3aa: CASSLLRPSNQPQHF
CDR3nt: TGTGCCAGCAGTTTATTGCGGCCAAGCAATCAGCCCCAGCATTTT

j_gene: TRBJ2-5
len: 15
d_gene: -
v_gene: TRBV4-2
abundance: -
CDR3aa: CASSQREGVRETQYF
CDR3nt: TGTGCCAGCAGCCAAAGGGAAGGGGTGAGGGAGACCCAGTACTTC

j_gene: TRBJ2-5
len: 15
d_gene: TRBD2
v_gene: TRBV5-1
abundance: -
CDR3aa: CASSTSGGSMETQYF
CDR3nt: TGCGCCAGCAGCACTAGCGGGGGTTCCATGGAGACCCAGTACTTC

j_gene: TRBJ1-2
len: 13
d_gene: -
v_gene: TRBV6-1
abundance: -
CDR3aa: CASRPAGMDGYTF
CDR3nt: TGTGCCAGCCGTCCGGCCGGGATGGATGGCTACACCTTT

j_gene: TRBJ1-1
len: 17
d_gene: TRBD1
v_gene: TRBV27
abundance: -
CDR3aa: CASSRTTGGTRDTEAFF
CDR3nt: TGTGCCAGCAGTAGAACGACAGGGGGCACTAGGGACACTGAAGCTTTCTTT

j_gene: TRBJ2-1
len: 14
d_gene: TRBD2
v_gene: TRBV2
abundance: -
CDR3aa: CASSTGGGTREQFF
CDR3nt: TGTGCCAGCAGCACCGGGGGGGGGACACGTGAGCAGTTCTTC

j_gene: TRBJ1-5
len: 14
d_gene: -
v_gene: TRBV5-1
abundance: once
CDR3aa: CASSLDGGNQPQHF
CDR3nt: TGCGCCAGCAGCTTGGATGGAGGGAATCAGCCCCAGCATTTT